These 6 T cell receptor beta chains were sequenced from one sample in a study of T cells expressing NK-cell markers. TCRdb reprocessed the 5' RACE reads, keeping one entry per CDR3 protein, no DNA. The sample totals just under 150,000 distinct CDR3 sequences. The sequenced material came from blood T cells: a sorted CD56 or NKG2C T cell subset, CD4+ or CD8+ T cells, or bulk PBMC T cells (not recorded which). The receptors derive from a man younger than 30 in good health.

This chain connects TRBV11-2 to TRBJ2-3. CDR3 length: 16 residues. In germline, CDR1 is SGHAT, CDR2 FQNNGV. This chain's CDR3 is CASRPTGVNRADTQYF.

J is TRBJ2-1 and V is TRBV7-9; TCRdb's D call of TRBD1 is untestable without DNA. Per the germline V gene, CDR1 is SEHNR and CDR2 is FQNEAQ (reference sequence). The CDR3 covers 15 residues. The chain's CDR3 is CASSTTGTGVGEQFF.

The chain combines TRBV19 with TRBJ2-4; the D gene TCRdb calls, TRBD1, cannot be checked with no DNA. Germline lookup yields CDR1 LNHDA and CDR2 SQIVND (reference sequence). The CDR3 runs 16 residues. The CDR3 protein is CASSYGVGGELDIQYF.

The J gene is TRBJ2-1, the V gene TRBV19; lacking DNA, the TRBD1 call made by TCRdb goes unchecked. From germline, CDR1 is LNHDA and CDR2 SQIVND (reference sequence). This CDR3 contains 14 residues. CDR3 region: CASSIRDHYNEQFF.

The chain carries TRBV3-1 and TRBJ2-3; with no DNA, the TCRdb D assignment of TRBD2 cannot be verified. Germline CDR1 LGHDT, CDR2 YNNKEL (reference sequence). This CDR3 comprises 17 residues. The CDR3 protein is CASSHFGTSGPTDTQYF.

The rearrangement links TRBV27 to TRBJ2-3; TCRdb gives TRBD2 as the D gene, but with no DNA this cannot be confirmed. Germline CDR1 is MNHEY and CDR2 is SMNVEV (reference sequence). This CDR3 contains 14 residues. The CDR3 here is CASSLLGTSDTQYF.